The rows below give T cell receptor beta chains drawn from one sample of a study of T cell responses to AZD1222 COVID-19 vaccine. Data came from immunoSEQ multiplex PCR; TCRdb stores just in-frame clones and leaves some out. Of around 200,000 clones listed, 80% to 90% were seen once; the top ten hold roughly 8%. This material consisted of peripheral blood, taken on day 0 of AZD1222 vaccination. These receptors were collected from an adult in good health. Both conserved end residues are part of each CDR3.

V	CDR3
TRBV6-6	CASSPRGTGALNTEAFF
TRBV19	CASTITGVTGELFF
TRBV4-3	CASSHGTANSPLHF
TRBV28	CASSLGTGYYEQYF
TRBV9	CASGKQGPGSPLHF
TRBV29-1	CSAGQGMNTEAFF
TRBV13	CASSLPRRGAFF
TRBV21-1	CAPCGEARYGYTF
TRBV6-5	CASSTGTYYNEQFF
TRBV2	CASSDWEMGLPGHTNTDTQYF
TRBV5-1	CASSSMTGRGYTF
TRBV2	CASSGAGGPTDTQYF
TRBV6-5	CASSLDTLGNEKLFF
TRBV9	CASTTGAARNTEAFF
TRBV15	CATSRDKVNYGYTF
TRBV11-2	CASTSRPTGTTNYGYTF
TRBV3-1/TRBV3-2	CASSQEGAVLPLHF
TRBV7-3	CASSPSGGNTGELFF
TRBV2	CASSDEVTAFF
TRBV25-1	CASSLSDRNTGELFF
TRBV6-5	CASMRSHSPYEQYF
TRBV12-3/TRBV12-4	CASSLKGDEKLFF